The 17 T cell receptor beta chains below come from one sample, sequenced in a study of persistence of HIV-infected CD4 T cells. What these receptors recognize is not known. Sequencing used immunoSEQ version 4 in survey mode. Sequenced by immunoSEQ multiplex PCR; TCRdb stores in-frame clones only, minus some. Of about 51,000 clones listed, 85% to 90% were seen once; the top ten hold 2.5% to 4%. Nonspecific anti-CD3/anti-CD28 bead stimulation represents the broad CD4+ T cell repertoire. CD4+ T cells upregulating both CD40 ligand and CD69 were sorted as responding cells. The input for sequencing was CD4+ T cells sorted from PBMCs after 18-hour stimulation, taken from a patient who received antiretroviral therapy. These TCRs come from an adult woman with HIV who was CMV-seropositive.

The chain links TRBV11-3 to TRBJ2-5; maybe TRBD2 (6 bases). V was clipped by 5 bases and J by 2 bases, with 12 bases between them. Germline loops: CDR1 SGHNT, CDR2 YENEEA. The CDR3 contains 14 residues. The CDR3 sequence is CASSLRGRQETQYF. Written as DNA, the CDR3 is TGTGCCAGCAGCCTTCGGGGGAGACAAGAGACCCAGTACTTC.

This chain uses TRBV6-5 with TRBJ1-4, with D possibly TRBD1 on 6 matching bases. This CDR3 spans 14 amino acids. In germline, CDR1 is MNHEY, CDR2 SVGAGI. The V and J ends lost 6 bases and 0 bases respectively, with 8 bases between them. DNA of the CDR3: TGTGCCAGCAGGGGACAAACAACTAATGAAAAACTGTTTTTT. Protein product: CASRGQTTNEKLFF.

J is TRBJ2-2 and V is TRBV29-1; TRBD1 aligns across 7 bases. The CDR3 length is 14 residues. Germline assignment: CDR1 SQVTM and CDR2 ANQGSEA. The junction had 12 bases not matched to a gene; V was cut back by 6 bases and J by 8 bases. The CDR3 region is CSVVTTGVQGELFF. The CDR3 bases are TGCAGCGTCGTAACTACAGGGGTTCAAGGGGAGCTGTTTTTT.

The chain couples TRBV4-3 to TRBJ1-1; 8 positions agree with TRBD1. Germline V CDR1 and CDR2: LGHNA, YSLEER. The CDR3 sequence is 15 residues long. V dropped 2 bases and J dropped 11; count of bases not matched to a gene: 13. The CDR3 DNA follows: TGCGCCAGCAGCCAAACGCCCGGGGGGGGACAGGTGGCTTTCTTT. Protein: CASSQTPGGGQVAFF.

V and J are TRBV30 and TRBJ1-1; D is uncertain. With 1 base removed from V and 1 base from J, the gap between germline ends came to 4 bases. CDR3 length: 12 residues. CDR1 is GTSNPN and CDR2 is SVGIG in the germline V gene (reference sequence). Written as DNA, the CDR3 is TGTGCCTGGAGTGCTAGGAACACTGAAGCTTTCTTT. Amino acids: CAWSARNTEAFF.

The V gene is TRBV30, the J gene TRBJ1-2; D unresolved. Looked up from germline, CDR1 is GTSNPN and CDR2 is SVGIG (reference sequence). CDR3 size: 11 residues. V was clipped by 0 bases and J by 4 bases, with 3 bases between them. The CDR3 bases are TGTGCCTGGAGTGTAGCCTATGGCTACACCTTC. It translates to CAWSVAYGYTF.

V usage is TRBV5-1 and J usage is TRBJ2-7, with 7 bases identical to TRBD2. The CDR3 length is 15 residues. The V gene end was trimmed by 2 bases and the J gene end by 3 bases; junction bases not matched to a gene: 8. CDR1 and CDR2 (germline): SGHRS, YFSETQ. Here the CDR3 DNA reads TGCGCCAGCAGCTTCCTAGCGGAAGGCAGCTACGAGCAGTACTTC. Translated, it gives CASSFLAEGSYEQYF.

This chain connects TRBV7-2 to TRBJ1-2; TRBD1 might be the D (5 bases). Deletions cut 5 bases from V and 4 bases from J, with 11 bases between. This CDR3 has 13 residues. CDR1 and CDR2 from the germline V gene are SGHTA and FQGNSA. The CDR3 here is CASSPDNFYGYTF. DNA of the CDR3: TGTGCCAGCAGCCCGGACAACTTCTATGGCTACACCTTC.

V and J are TRBV18 and TRBJ1-1, with 9 bases aligning to TRBD1. The length of the CDR3 is 14 residues. The germline CDR1 and CDR2 sequences are KGHSH and LQKENI. J lost 8 bases, V lost 2 bases, and 6 bases had no gene match. The chain's CDR3 is CASSPGWGQGEAFF. The CDR3, as DNA: TGTGCCAGCTCACCAGGATGGGGACAGGGAGAAGCTTTCTTT.

The chain uses TRBV19 and TRBJ2-2; D gene unclear. Per germline, CDR1 LNHDA and CDR2 SQIVND (reference sequence). This CDR3 has 13 residues. Trimming took off 6 bases at V and 1 base at J, with 6 bases between the two ends. The DNA for the CDR3 is TGTGCCAGTAGGAAGGGGAACACCGGGGAGCTGTTTTTT. Translated, it gives CASRKGNTGELFF. The full variable domain, completed using reference TRBV19 and TRBJ2-2, is DGGITQSPKYLFRKEGQNVTLSCEQNLNHDAMYWYRQDPGQGLRLIYYSQIVNDFQKGDIAEGYSVSREKKESFPLTVTSAQKNPTAFYLCASRKGNTGELFFGEGSRLTVL.

The rearrangement links TRBV6-5 to TRBJ1-1, with TRBD1 identical over 7 bases. The CDR3 runs to 15 residues. Losses at the gene ends were 0 bases for V and 0 bases for J; bases not matched to a gene: 1. Germline V gene data show CDR1 as MNHEY and CDR2 as SVGAGI. CDR3 nucleotides: TGTGCCAGCAGTTACTCGACAGGGTTGAACACTGAAGCTTTCTTT. Protein: CASSYSTGLNTEAFF.

The chain couples TRBV2 to TRBJ1-1; tentatively, D is TRBD1 (6 bases). The CDR3 runs 13 residues. Trimming shortened V by 11 bases and J by 1 base, and 14 bases separated the two germline ends. Per germline, CDR1 SNHLY and CDR2 FYNNEI. CDR3 residues: CAGKSQGNTEAFF. DNA of the CDR3: TGTGCCGGAAAATCACAGGGGAACACTGAAGCTTTCTTT.

The chain uses TRBV6-6 and TRBJ1-2; D might be TRBD1 (5 bases). V was pared by 8 bases and J by 7 bases, with 20 bases between. There are 14 residues in the CDR3. The germline V gene has CDR1 MNHNY and CDR2 SVGAGI (reference sequence). CDR3 residues: CASGPQVLGFGYTF. Here the CDR3 DNA reads TGTGCCAGCGGCCCACAGGTTCTCGGCTTTGGCTACACCTTC.

The chain uses TRBV6-5 and TRBJ2-1; tentative D call: TRBD2 (6 bases). CDR1 and CDR2 (germline): MNHEY, SVGAGI. The CDR3 extends over 13 amino acids. V was clipped by 2 bases and J by 13 bases, with 15 bases between them. Here the CDR3 reads CASSYGSGSGQFF. The DNA for the CDR3 is TGTGCCAGCAGTTACGGTTCCGGGAGCGGCCAGTTCTTC.

The V and J genes are TRBV28 and TRBJ1-5, with no clear D. CDR1 and CDR2 from the germline V gene are MDHEN and SYDVKM. Trimming shortened V by 7 bases and J by 3 bases, and 10 bases separated the two germline ends. This CDR3 comprises 13 residues. The CDR3 DNA reads TGTGCCAGCATACAAGAAAACAATCAGCCCCAGCATTTT. Residues: CASIQENNQPQHF.

This clone appeared once. V usage is TRBV29-1 and J usage is TRBJ2-1, with 7 positions matching TRBD1. Germline trimming cut 2 bases from V and 4 bases from J; bases unmatched to any gene: 11. Germline V gene lookup returns CDR1 SQVTM and CDR2 ANQGSEA. This CDR3 is built from 16 residues. The CDR3 sequence is CSVERDRIRGYNEQFF. The CDR3 bases are TGCAGCGTTGAAAGGGACAGAATACGGGGATACAATGAGCAGTTCTTC.

J is TRBJ2-7 and V is TRBV28, with TRBD2 as a possible D gene (5 bases). The CDR3 extends over 13 amino acids. CDR1 and CDR2 from the germline V gene are MDHEN and SYDVKM. The ends were cut back, 7 bases at V and 2 bases at J, with 12 bases in the middle. This CDR3 is CASTSPGTYEQYF. The CDR3 coding sequence is TGTGCCAGCACCTCTCCCGGGACCTACGAGCAGTACTTC.